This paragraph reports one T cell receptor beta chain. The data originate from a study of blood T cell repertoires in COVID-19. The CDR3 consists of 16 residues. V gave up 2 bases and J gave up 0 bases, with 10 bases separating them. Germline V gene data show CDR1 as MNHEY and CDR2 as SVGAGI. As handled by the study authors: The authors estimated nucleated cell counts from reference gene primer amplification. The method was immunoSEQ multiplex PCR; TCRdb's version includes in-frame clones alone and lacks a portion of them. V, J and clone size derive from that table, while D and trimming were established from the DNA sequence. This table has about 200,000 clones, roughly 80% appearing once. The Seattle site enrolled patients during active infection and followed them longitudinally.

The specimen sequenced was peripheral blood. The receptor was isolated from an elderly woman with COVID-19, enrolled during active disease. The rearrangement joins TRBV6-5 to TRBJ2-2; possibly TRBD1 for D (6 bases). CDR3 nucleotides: TGTGCCAGCAGTTACGGGGGCTGGACGAACACCGGGGAGCTGTTTTTT. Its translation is CASSYGGWTNTGELFF.